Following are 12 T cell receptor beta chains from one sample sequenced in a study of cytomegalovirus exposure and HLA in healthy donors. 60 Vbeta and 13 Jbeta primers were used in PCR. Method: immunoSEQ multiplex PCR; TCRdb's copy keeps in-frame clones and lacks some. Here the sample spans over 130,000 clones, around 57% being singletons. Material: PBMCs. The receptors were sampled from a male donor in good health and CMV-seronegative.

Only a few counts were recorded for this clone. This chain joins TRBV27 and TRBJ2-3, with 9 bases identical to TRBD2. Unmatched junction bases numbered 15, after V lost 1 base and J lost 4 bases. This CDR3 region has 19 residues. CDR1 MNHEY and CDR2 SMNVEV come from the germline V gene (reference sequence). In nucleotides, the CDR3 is TGTGCCAGCAGTTTATTCCGTAGCGGGGGTATTGGGGGCGCAGATACGCAGTATTTT. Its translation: CASSLFRSGGIGGADTQYF.

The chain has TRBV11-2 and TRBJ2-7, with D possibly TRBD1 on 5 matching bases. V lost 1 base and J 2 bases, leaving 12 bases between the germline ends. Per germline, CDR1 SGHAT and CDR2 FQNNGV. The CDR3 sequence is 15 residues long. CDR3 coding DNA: TGTGCCAGCAGCTTAGTGTCGCCAGGGACCTACGAGCAGTACTTC. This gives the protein CASSLVSPGTYEQYF.

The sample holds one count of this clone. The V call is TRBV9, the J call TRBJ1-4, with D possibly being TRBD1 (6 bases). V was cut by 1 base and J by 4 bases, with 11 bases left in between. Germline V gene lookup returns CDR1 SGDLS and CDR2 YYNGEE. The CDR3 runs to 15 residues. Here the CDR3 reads CASSVSPGVNEKLFF. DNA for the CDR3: TGTGCCAGCAGCGTATCCCCAGGGGTTAATGAAAAACTGTTTTTT.

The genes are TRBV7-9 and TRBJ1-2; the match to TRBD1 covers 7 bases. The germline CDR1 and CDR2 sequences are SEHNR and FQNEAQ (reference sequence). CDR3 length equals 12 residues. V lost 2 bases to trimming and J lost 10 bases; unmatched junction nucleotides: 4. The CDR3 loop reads CASSLRQGDYTF. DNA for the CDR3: TGTGCCAGCAGCTTACGGCAGGGGGACTACACCTTC.

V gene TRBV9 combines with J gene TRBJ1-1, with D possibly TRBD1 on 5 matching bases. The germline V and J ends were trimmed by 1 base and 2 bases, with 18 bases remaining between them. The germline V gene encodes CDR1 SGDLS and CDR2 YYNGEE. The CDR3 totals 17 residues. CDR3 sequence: CASSVFGGAPINTEAFF. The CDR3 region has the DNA TGTGCCAGCAGCGTATTTGGAGGGGCGCCCATAAACACTGAAGCTTTCTTT.

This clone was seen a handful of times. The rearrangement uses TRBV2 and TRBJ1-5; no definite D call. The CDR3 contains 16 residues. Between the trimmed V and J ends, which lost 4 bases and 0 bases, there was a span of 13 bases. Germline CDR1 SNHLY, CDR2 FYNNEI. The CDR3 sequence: CASSAPAGNSNQPQHF. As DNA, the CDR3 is TGTGCCAGCAGTGCTCCCGCAGGAAATAGCAATCAGCCCCAGCATTTT.

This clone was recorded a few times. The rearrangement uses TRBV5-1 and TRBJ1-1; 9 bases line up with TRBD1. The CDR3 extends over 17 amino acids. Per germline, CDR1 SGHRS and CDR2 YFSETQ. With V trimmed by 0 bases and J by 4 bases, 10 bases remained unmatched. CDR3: CASSLAGTGSRVTEAFF. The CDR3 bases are TGCGCCAGCAGCTTGGCCGGGACAGGGTCCCGGGTCACTGAAGCTTTCTTT.

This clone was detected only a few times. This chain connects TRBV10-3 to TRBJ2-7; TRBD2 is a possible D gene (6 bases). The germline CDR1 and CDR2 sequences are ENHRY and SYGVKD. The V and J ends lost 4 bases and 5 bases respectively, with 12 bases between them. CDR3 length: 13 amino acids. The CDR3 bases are TGTGCCATCAGTGGGGCGGGGCGGAACGAGCAGTACTTC. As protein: CAISGAGRNEQYF.

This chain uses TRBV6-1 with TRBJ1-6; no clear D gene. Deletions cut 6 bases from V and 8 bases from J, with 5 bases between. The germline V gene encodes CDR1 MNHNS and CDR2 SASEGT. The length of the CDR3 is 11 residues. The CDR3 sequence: CASRIDSPLHF. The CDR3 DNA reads TGTGCCAGCAGGATAGATTCACCCCTCCACTTT.

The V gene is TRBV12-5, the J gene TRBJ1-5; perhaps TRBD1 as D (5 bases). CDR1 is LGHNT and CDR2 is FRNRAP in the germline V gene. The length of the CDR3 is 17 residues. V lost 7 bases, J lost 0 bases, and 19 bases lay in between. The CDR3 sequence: CASALKQVEYSNQPQHF. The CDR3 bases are TGTGCTAGTGCCCTGAAACAGGTCGAATATAGCAATCAGCCCCAGCATTTT. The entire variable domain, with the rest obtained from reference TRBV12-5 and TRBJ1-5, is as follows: DARVTQTPRHKVTEMGQEVTMRCQPILGHNTVFWYRQTMMQGLELLAYFRNRAPLDDSGMPKDRFSAEMPDATLATLKIQPSEPRDSAVYFCASALKQVEYSNQPQHFGDGTRLSIL.

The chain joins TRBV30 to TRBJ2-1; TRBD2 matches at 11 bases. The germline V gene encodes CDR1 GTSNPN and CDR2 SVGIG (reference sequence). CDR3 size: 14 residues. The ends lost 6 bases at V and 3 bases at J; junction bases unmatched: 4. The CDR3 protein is CACRLAGFYNEQFF. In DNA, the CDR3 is TGTGCCTGCAGACTAGCGGGGTTCTACAATGAGCAGTTCTTC. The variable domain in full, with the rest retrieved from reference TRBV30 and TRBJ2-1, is SQTIHQWPATLVQPVGSPLSLECTVEGTSNPNLYWYRQAAGRGLQLLFYSVGIGQISSEVPQNLSASRPQDRQFILSSKKLLLSDSGFYLCACRLAGFYNEQFFGPGTRLTVL.

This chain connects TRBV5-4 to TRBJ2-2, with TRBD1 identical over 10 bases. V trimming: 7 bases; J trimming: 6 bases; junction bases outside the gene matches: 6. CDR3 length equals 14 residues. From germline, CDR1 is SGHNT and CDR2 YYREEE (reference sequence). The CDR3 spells CASHRDRGPGELFF. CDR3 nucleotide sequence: TGTGCCAGCCACCGGGACAGGGGCCCCGGGGAGCTGTTTTTT.